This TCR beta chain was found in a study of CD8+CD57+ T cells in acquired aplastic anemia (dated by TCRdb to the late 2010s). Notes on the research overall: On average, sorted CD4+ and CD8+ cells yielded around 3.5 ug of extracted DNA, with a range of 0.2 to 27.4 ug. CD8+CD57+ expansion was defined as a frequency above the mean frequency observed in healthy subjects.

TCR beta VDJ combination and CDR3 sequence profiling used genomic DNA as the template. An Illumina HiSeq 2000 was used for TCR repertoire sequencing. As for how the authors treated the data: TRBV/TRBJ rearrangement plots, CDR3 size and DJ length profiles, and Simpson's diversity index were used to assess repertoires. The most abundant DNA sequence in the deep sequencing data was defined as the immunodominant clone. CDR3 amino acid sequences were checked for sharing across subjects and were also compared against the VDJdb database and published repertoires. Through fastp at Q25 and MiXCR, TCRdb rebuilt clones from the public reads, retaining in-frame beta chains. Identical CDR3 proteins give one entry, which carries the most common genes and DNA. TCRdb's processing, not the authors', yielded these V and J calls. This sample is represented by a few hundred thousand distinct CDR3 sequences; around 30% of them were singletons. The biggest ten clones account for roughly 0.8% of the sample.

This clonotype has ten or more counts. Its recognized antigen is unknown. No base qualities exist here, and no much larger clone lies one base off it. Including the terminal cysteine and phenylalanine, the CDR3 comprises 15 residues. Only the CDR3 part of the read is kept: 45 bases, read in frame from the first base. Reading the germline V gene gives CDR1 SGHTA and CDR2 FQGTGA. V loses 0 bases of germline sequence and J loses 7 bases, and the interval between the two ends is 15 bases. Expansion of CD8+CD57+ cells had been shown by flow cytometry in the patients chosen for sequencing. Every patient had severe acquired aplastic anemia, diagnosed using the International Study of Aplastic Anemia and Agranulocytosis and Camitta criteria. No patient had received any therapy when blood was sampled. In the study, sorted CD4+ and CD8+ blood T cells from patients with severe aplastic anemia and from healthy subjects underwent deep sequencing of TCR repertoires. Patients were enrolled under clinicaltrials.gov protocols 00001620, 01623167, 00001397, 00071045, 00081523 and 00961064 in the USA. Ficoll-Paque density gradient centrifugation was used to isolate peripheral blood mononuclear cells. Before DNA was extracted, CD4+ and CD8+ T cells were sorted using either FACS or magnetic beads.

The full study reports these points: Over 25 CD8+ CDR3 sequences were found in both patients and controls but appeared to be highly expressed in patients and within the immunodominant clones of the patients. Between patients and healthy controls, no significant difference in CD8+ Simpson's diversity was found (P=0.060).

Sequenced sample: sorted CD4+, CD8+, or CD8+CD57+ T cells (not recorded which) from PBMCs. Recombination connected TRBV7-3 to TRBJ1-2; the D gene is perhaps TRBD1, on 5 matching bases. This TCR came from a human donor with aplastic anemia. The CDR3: CASSLTGGGEVGYTF. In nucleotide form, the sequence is TGTGCCAGCAGCTTAACTGGTGGAGGGGAGGTTGGCTACACCTTC.